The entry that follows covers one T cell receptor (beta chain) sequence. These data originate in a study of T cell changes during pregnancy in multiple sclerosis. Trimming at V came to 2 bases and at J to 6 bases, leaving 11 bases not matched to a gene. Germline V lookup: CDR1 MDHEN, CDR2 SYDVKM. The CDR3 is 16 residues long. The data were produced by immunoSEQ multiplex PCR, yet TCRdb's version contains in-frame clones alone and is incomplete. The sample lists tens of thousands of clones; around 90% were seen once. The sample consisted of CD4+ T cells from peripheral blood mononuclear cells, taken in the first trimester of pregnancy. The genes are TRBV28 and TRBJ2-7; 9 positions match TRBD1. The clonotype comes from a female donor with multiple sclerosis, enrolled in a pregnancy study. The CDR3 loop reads CASSLEGTGNVGEQYF. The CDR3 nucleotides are TGTGCCAGCAGTTTAGAAGGGACAGGGAATGTTGGCGAGCAGTACTTC. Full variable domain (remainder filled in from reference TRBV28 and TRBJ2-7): DVKVTQSSRYLVKRTGEKVFLECVQDMDHENMFWYRQDPGLGLRLIYFSYDVKMKEKGDIPEGYSVSREKKERFSLILESASTNQTSMYLCASSLEGTGNVGEQYFGPGTRLTVT.